Following are 31 T cell receptor beta chains from one sample sequenced in a study of blood T cells in healthy people across ages. Combining a sample-barcoded 5' primer with a J-beta primer mix, a second PCR ran for about 7 to 11 cycles. TCRdb re-derived calls from the 5' RACE reads in MiXCR, one entry per CDR3 protein. Found here are approximately 730,000 distinct CDR3 sequences, around half of them singletons; the top ten hold about two fifths. The specimen was blood. These receptors were collected from a man aged 80 or over in good health.

CDR3: CATSDLEGGHYGYTF. The CDR3 DNA reads TGTGCCACCAGTGATTTGGAAGGCGGACACTATGGCTACACCTTC. The V and J genes are TRBV24-1 and TRBJ1-2; D ambiguous. The CDR3 has 15 residues. V lost 0 bases and J lost 3, with 10 bases in between. The germline gives CDR1 KGHDR, CDR2 SFDVKD.

The CDR3 region is CASSGAGPGTDTQYF. The CDR3 region has the DNA TGTGCCAGCAGTGGGGCAGGGCCAGGGACAGATACGCAGTATTTT. The V call is TRBV2, the J call TRBJ2-3; D possibly corresponds to TRBD1 (5 bases). V lost 4 bases to trimming and J lost 3 bases, with 14 bases between them. The CDR3 consists of 15 residues. Germline-derived CDR1 and CDR2 are SNHLY and FYNNEI.

The chain carries TRBV20-1 and TRBJ2-1, with 8 bases aligning to TRBD2. The V and J ends lost 0 bases and 2 bases, in that order; junction bases with no gene match: 6. This CDR3 has 16 residues. In germline, CDR1 is DFQATT, CDR2 SNEGSKA (reference sequence). This CDR3 is CSAREVRAGAYNEQFF. The CDR3 nucleotides are TGCAGTGCTAGAGAGGTTCGAGCGGGAGCCTACAATGAGCAGTTCTTC.

The chain joins TRBV24-1 to TRBJ2-4; 8 positions match TRBD2. This CDR3 has 13 amino acids. V lost 6 bases and J lost 13; bases outside the gene matches: 10. The V gene's germline CDR1 is KGHDR and CDR2 SFDVKD. The CDR3 is CATSSQREWEQYF. In nucleotides, the CDR3 is TGTGCCACCAGTAGCCAGCGGGAGTGGGAGCAGTACTTC.

The J gene is TRBJ2-7, the V gene TRBV24-1; no definite D call. V lost 2 bases to trimming and J lost 7 bases, with 11 bases between them. The germline CDR1 and CDR2 sequences are KGHDR and SFDVKD. This CDR3 has 13 residues. The chain's CDR3 is CATSDWARGEQYF. Here the CDR3 DNA reads TGTGCCACCAGTGATTGGGCTAGAGGAGAGCAGTACTTC.

The chain employs TRBV29-1 and TRBJ2-1; D is undetermined. The CDR3 totals 14 residues. The germline V and J ends were trimmed by 5 bases and 0 bases, with 11 bases remaining between them. Germline V gene sequence: CDR1 SQVTM, CDR2 ANQGSEA. The CDR3 DNA follows: TGCAGCGTTCCGAGGACCCCCTCCTACAATGAGCAGTTCTTC. Amino acid sequence: CSVPRTPSYNEQFF.

This clonotype was seen a few times. The chain is built from TRBV2 and TRBJ2-5, with 12 bases aligning to TRBD2. The ends lost 5 bases at V and 4 bases at J; junction bases unmatched: 5. There are 15 residues in the CDR3. Germline CDR1 SNHLY, CDR2 FYNNEI. The CDR3 coding sequence is TGTGCCAGCAGTCGACTAGCGGGAGTTTCAGAGACCCAGTACTTC. Translating it yields CASSRLAGVSETQYF.

The chain has TRBV28 and TRBJ1-4; D not certain. The CDR3 totals 12 residues. CDR1 is MDHEN and CDR2 is SYDVKM in the germline V gene. The V end was cut by 8 bases, the J end by 10 bases, with 14 bases between. As DNA, the CDR3 is TGTGCCAGCGCGATTACAGCGGGAAAACTGTTTTTT. This encodes CASAITAGKLFF.

There are a few counts of this clonotype. The chain links TRBV20-1 to TRBJ2-4; the D gene is possibly TRBD1 (6 bases). The CDR3 contains 14 residues. Germline V lookup: CDR1 DFQATT, CDR2 SNEGSKA (reference sequence). V lost 0 bases and J 3 bases, leaving 9 bases between the germline ends. The CDR3 DNA follows: TGCAGTGCTAGAGATCCGGACAGCAAAAACATTCAGTACTTC. The encoded protein is CSARDPDSKNIQYF.

The V call is TRBV20-1, the J call TRBJ2-3; 8 positions agree with TRBD1. In germline, CDR1 is DFQATT, CDR2 SNEGSKA (reference sequence). The CDR3 sequence is 15 residues long. Germline trimming cut 0 bases from V and 1 base from J; bases unmatched to any gene: 3. The CDR3 DNA reads TGCAGTGCTAGAGACCAGGGGGCGGGCACAGATACGCAGTATTTT. Its protein product is CSARDQGAGTDTQYF.

The sample holds a few counts of this clonotype. V is TRBV29-1 and J is TRBJ2-3, with no clear D. CDR1 and CDR2 from the germline V gene are SQVTM and ANQGSEA. V dropped 0 bases and J dropped 7 bases, with 11 bases sitting between them. This CDR3 spans 13 amino acids. This chain's CDR3 is CSVEDLRLYTQYF. The CDR3 nucleotides read TGCAGCGTTGAAGATCTCCGTCTATATACGCAGTATTTT.

The chain employs TRBV14 and TRBJ2-3; TRBD1 matches 8 bases. Trimming removed 0 bases from V and 14 bases from J; junction bases left unmatched: 19. CDR3 length: 17 residues. CDR1 and CDR2 from the germline V gene are SGHDN and FVKESK. The CDR3 bases are TGTGCCAGCAGCCAAGACTCCGCGGCAGGGGGCCACAGATACGCGTATTTT. Protein sequence: CASSQDSAAGGHRYAYF.

CDR3 amino acids: CSVGSNTEAFF. CDR3 coding DNA: TGCAGCGTTGGTTCGAACACTGAAGCTTTCTTT. This chain connects TRBV29-1 to TRBJ1-1; D remains unclear. Trimming pared 4 bases from V and 1 base from J, leaving 4 bases between. The length of the CDR3 is 11 residues. CDR1 and CDR2 from the germline V gene are SQVTM and ANQGSEA.

The chain joins TRBV11-2 to TRBJ2-1; D not resolved. CDR1 and CDR2 (germline): SGHAT, FQNNGV. There are 12 residues in the CDR3. The V end was cut by 2 bases, the J end by 8 bases, with 7 bases between. The CDR3 is CASSLYVHEQFF. In nucleotides, the CDR3 is TGTGCCAGCAGCTTATACGTTCATGAGCAGTTCTTC. The full variable domain, completed using reference TRBV11-2 and TRBJ2-1, is EAGVAQSPRYKIIEKRQSVAFWCNPISGHATLYWYQQILGQGPKLLIQFQNNGVVDDSQLPKDRFSAERLKGVDSTLKIQPAKLEDSAVYLCASSLYVHEQFFGPGTRLTVL.

The chain employs TRBV3-1 and TRBJ2-7; D remains unclear. The CDR3 runs to 14 residues. V was cut by 1 base and J by 3 bases, with 10 bases left in between. Germline CDR1 LGHDT, CDR2 YNNKEL (reference sequence). Written as DNA, the CDR3 is TGTGCCAGCAGCCAAGGCCCCAGAAACTACGAGCAGTACTTC. Protein product: CASSQGPRNYEQYF.

This clonotype was counted between two and nine times. The V gene is TRBV12-3 or TRBV12-4, the J gene TRBJ2-1; TRBD2 aligns across 16 bases. The CDR3 totals 17 residues. V lost 5 bases and J lost 4; bases outside the gene matches: 5. The CDR3 coding sequence is TGTGCCAGCAGTAGGGGACTAGCGGGAGGGGGGTACAATGAGCAGTTCTTC. It specifies CASSRGLAGGGYNEQFF.

In this sample, this clonotype turned up a few times. This chain connects TRBV4-2 to TRBJ2-1, with D tentatively TRBD1 or TRBD2 (5 bases each). Germline V gene lookup returns CDR1 LGHNA and CDR2 YNFKEQ. The V end lost 0 bases, the J end lost 9 bases, and 18 bases lay between the germline ends. CDR3 length: 16 amino acids. CDR3 in amino acids: CASSQEVAGLGSEQFF. The CDR3 coding sequence is TGTGCCAGCAGCCAAGAAGTGGCAGGGCTGGGGAGTGAGCAGTTCTTC.

This rearrangement joins TRBV25-1 to TRBJ2-1; 7 nucleotides line up with TRBD2. Germline CDR1 MGHDK, CDR2 SYGVNS. This CDR3 spans 15 amino acids. Trimming at V came to 1 base and at J to 5 bases, leaving 5 bases not matched to a gene. The CDR3 DNA reads TGTGCCAGCAGTGAATTGAGCGGGACCAACAATGAGCAGTTCTTC. It yields the protein CASSELSGTNNEQFF.

The chain recombines TRBV5-1 with TRBJ2-1, with TRBD1 identical over 8 bases. Per the germline V gene, CDR1 is SGHRS and CDR2 is YFSETQ. This CDR3 has 15 residues. With V trimmed by 4 bases and J by 2 bases, 5 bases remained unmatched. The CDR3 here is CASSMTGDPYNEQFF. CDR3 sequence (DNA): TGCGCCAGCAGCATGACAGGGGACCCCTACAATGAGCAGTTCTTC. The full variable domain, completed using reference TRBV5-1 and TRBJ2-1, is KAGVTQTPRYLIKTRGQQVTLSCSPISGHRSVSWYQQTPGQGLQFLFEYFSETQRNKGNFPGRFSGRQFSNSRSEMNVSTLELGDSALYLCASSMTGDPYNEQFFGPGTRLTVL.

This sequence joins TRBV6-5 and TRBJ2-6; D is uncertain. Germline V gene data show CDR1 as MNHEY and CDR2 as SVGAGI. V lost 1 base, J lost 2 bases, and 6 bases lay in between. The CDR3 loop spans 15 amino acids. CDR3 coding DNA: TGTGCCAGCAGTTACTACGGACCTGGGGCCAACGTCCTGACTTTC. This translates into CASSYYGPGANVLTF.

As for this clonotype: One junction end does not reproduce the germline sequence, and a read error may be involved. The chain joins TRBV6-1 to TRBJ1-1; a possible D gene is TRBD1 (6 bases). CDR1 is MNHNS, CDR2 SASEGT, per germline. The CDR3 runs 14 residues. CDR3 loop: CVSSGTFMNTEAFF. CDR3 nucleotides: TGTGTCAGCAGTGGGACATTTATGAACACTGAAGCTTTCTTT.

This clonotype was seen only a few times. V and J are TRBV7-9 and TRBJ2-5; the match to TRBD2 covers 11 bases. CDR1 is SEHNR, CDR2 FQNEAQ, per germline (reference sequence). The junction had 2 bases not matched to a gene; V was cut back by 5 bases and J by 0 bases. The CDR3 is made up of 15 amino acids. The CDR3 here is CASSRLAGNQETQYF. The CDR3 DNA follows: TGTGCCAGCAGCCGACTAGCGGGGAACCAAGAGACCCAGTACTTC.

V usage is TRBV20-1 and J usage is TRBJ2-3, with D possibly matching TRBD2 (5 bases). The CDR3 sequence is 13 residues long. V was shortened by 5 bases and J by 8 bases, with 17 bases between the two germline ends. Germline V gene data show CDR1 as DFQATT and CDR2 as SNEGSKA (reference sequence). Here the CDR3 DNA reads TGCAGTGCTGCCGTGGGAGCTCGGGGTACGCAGTATTTT. It encodes CSAAVGARGTQYF.

A few counts support this clonotype. J is TRBJ1-2 and V is TRBV29-1; 7 positions match TRBD1. This CDR3 spans 14 amino acids. CDR1 is SQVTM and CDR2 is ANQGSEA in the germline V gene. V was pared by 7 bases and J by 7 bases, with 15 bases of the junction left unmatched. CDR3 residues: CSAPISRGVGGYTF. The CDR3, as DNA: TGCAGCGCGCCAATCTCCAGGGGGGTGGGTGGCTACACCTTC.

The chain carries TRBV27 and TRBJ2-6; D remains unclear. The ends were cut back, 0 bases at V and 0 bases at J, with 15 bases in the middle. The CDR3 runs to 19 residues. The germline CDR1 and CDR2 sequences are MNHEY and SMNVEV (reference sequence). The CDR3 region is CASSLSSAGRYSGANVLTF. In nucleotides, the CDR3 is TGTGCCAGCAGTTTATCGTCCGCCGGTCGCTACTCTGGGGCCAACGTCCTGACTTTC.

There are many counts of this clonotype. This rearrangement joins TRBV6-5 to TRBJ1-6; D ambiguous. Germline CDR1 MNHEY, CDR2 SVGAGI. The CDR3 consists of 16 residues. Between the trimmed V and J ends, which lost 4 bases and 0 bases, there was a span of 10 bases. The CDR3 spells CASSLERPSYNSPLHF. The CDR3 DNA sequence: TGTGCCAGCAGTTTGGAAAGGCCCTCCTATAATTCACCCCTCCACTTT.

J is TRBJ2-1 and V is TRBV7-8; D gene unclear. Trimming took 2 bases from V and 0 from J, leaving 8 bases between them. This CDR3 has 15 amino acids. Germline V CDR1 and CDR2: SGHVS, FQNEAQ. This CDR3 reads CASSLPDRSYNEQFF. In nucleotides, the CDR3 is TGTGCCAGCAGCTTACCCGATCGCTCCTACAATGAGCAGTTCTTC.

This rearrangement joins TRBV5-4 to TRBJ2-5; a weak D match, TRBD2 (6 bases). Trimming cost V 7 bases and J 0 bases, with 13 bases left between them. This CDR3 spans 14 amino acids. Germline CDR1 reads SGHNT; CDR2 reads YYREEE (reference sequence). The CDR3 loop reads CASSFSGHQETQYF. CDR3 nucleotide sequence: TGTGCCAGCTCTTTTAGCGGACACCAAGAGACCCAGTACTTC.

This clonotype was seen once. The V gene is TRBV5-5, the J gene TRBJ1-5; 10 bases line up with TRBD1. V lost 2 bases and J lost 1; bases outside the gene matches: 9. Germline V gene lookup returns CDR1 SGHKS and CDR2 YYEKEE (reference sequence). The CDR3 runs to 18 residues. This chain's CDR3 is CASSLLGTGESSNQPQHF. In DNA, the CDR3 is TGTGCCAGCAGCTTATTGGGGACAGGGGAATCGAGCAATCAGCCCCAGCATTTT.

This clonotype appeared a few times. This chain joins TRBV20-1 and TRBJ2-7, with D tentatively TRBD2 (6 bases). Trimming removed 2 bases from V and 3 bases from J, with 17 bases in between. CDR1 and CDR2 from the germline V gene are DFQATT and SNEGSKA (reference sequence). This CDR3 spans 15 amino acids. The CDR3 sequence: CSARPTGTAIYEQYF. The DNA for the CDR3 is TGCAGTGCTAGACCAACGGGGACTGCCATCTACGAGCAGTACTTC.

This clonotype was seen ten or more times. The chain employs TRBV20-1 and TRBJ1-1, with D unresolved. The CDR3 consists of 12 residues. Trimming cost V 5 bases and J 6 bases, with 13 bases left between them. Per germline, CDR1 DFQATT and CDR2 SNEGSKA (reference sequence). The CDR3 bases are TGCAGTGCTCCCTCACGGGGTTCTGAAGCTTTCTTT. Translating it yields CSAPSRGSEAFF.